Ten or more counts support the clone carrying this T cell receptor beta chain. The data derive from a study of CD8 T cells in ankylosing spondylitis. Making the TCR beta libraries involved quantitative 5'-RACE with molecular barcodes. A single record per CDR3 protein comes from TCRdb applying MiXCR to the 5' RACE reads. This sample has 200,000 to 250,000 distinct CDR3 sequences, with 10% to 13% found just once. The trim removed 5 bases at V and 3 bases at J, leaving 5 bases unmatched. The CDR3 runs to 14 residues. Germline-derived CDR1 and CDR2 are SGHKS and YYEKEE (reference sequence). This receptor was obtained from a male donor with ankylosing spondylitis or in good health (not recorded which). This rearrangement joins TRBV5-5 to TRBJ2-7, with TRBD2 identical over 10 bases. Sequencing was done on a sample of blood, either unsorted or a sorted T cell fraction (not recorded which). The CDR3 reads CASSASGGYYEQYF. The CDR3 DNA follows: TGTGCCAGCAGTGCTAGCGGGGGATACTACGAGCAGTACTTC.